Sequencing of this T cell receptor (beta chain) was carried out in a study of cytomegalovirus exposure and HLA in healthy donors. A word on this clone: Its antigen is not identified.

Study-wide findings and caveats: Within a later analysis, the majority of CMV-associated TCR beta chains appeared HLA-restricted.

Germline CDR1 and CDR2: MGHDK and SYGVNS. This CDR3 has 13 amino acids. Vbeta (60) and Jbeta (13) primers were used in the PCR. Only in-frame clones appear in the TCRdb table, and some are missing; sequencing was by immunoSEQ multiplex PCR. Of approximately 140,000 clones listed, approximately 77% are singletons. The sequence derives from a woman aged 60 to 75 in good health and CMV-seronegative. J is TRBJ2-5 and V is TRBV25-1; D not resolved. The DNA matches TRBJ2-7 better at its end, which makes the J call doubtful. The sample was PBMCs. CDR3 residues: CASSEGWSNEQYF. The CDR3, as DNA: TGTGCCAGCAGTGAAGGTTGGTCCAACGAGCAGTACTTC.